Listed below are T cell receptor beta chains from one sample, sequenced in a study of TIL therapy for anti-PD-1-resistant metastatic lung cancer. The assay was immunoSEQ multiplex PCR, and TCRdb's table has in-frame clones only and misses some. Seen here are approximately 53,000 clones, roughly 78% observed once, and the top ten hold about 5%. Sequenced here: blood, sampled at baseline. The receptor source for this set is a woman aged 25-80 years with non-small cell lung cancer. Both conserved end residues are part of each CDR3. Fields, in order: V gene, J gene, clone size, D gene, CDR3 protein. D genes are given only for firm matches. Expanded clones are given a class, and other clones once, few, many or no size at all.

>TRBV20-1|TRBJ2-7|NA|NA
CSAVGNEQYF
>TRBV6-5|TRBJ2-3|NA|NA
CATSGRGTDTQYF
>TRBV6-5|TRBJ2-2|NA|NA
CASSYEYRVTGELFF
>TRBV4-2|TRBJ1-4|NA|NA
CASSQDRPVGREKLFF
>TRBV7-3|TRBJ2-3|NA|NA
CASTIFNYHKRADTQYF
>TRBV10-3|TRBJ2-7|NA|NA
CASSLGLSSYEQYF
>TRBV7-9|TRBJ2-7|once|NA
CASSLEGVPYEQYF
>TRBV6-1|TRBJ1-2|NA|NA
CASQDGREGSYTF
>TRBV28|TRBJ1-1|NA|TRBD1
CASSFKDRVLSSTEAFF
>TRBV19|TRBJ2-2|NA|TRBD2
CASSRTSGSPNGELFF
>TRBV9|TRBJ2-7|NA|TRBD1
CASSRGQGAPEQYF
>TRBV7-9|TRBJ1-1|NA|NA
CASSFDSNTEAFF
>TRBV2|TRBJ2-4|NA|TRBD2
CASSLGLAGRYIQYF
>TRBV27|TRBJ1-1|NA|TRBD1
CASSKGTGGHTEAFF
>TRBV6-5|TRBJ1-1|once|NA
CASITFGRGKNEAFF
>TRBV9|TRBJ2-3|NA|NA
CASSVEKFTDTQYF
>TRBV6-1|TRBJ1-5|NA|TRBD1
CASSETTGGQPQHF
>TRBV10-1|TRBJ2-5|NA|NA
CASSEDTIGETQYF
>TRBV19|TRBJ1-5|NA|TRBD1
CASSPWTGGYSNQPQHF
>TRBV2|NA|few|NA
CASSEPGNYEQYF
>TRBV4-1|TRBJ2-1|NA|TRBD2
CASSQDLGLAGSSYNEQFF
>TRBV9|TRBJ1-1|NA|NA
CASSPQWGVAFF
>TRBV30|TRBJ1-2|NA|NA
CAWNREDGYTF
>TRBV5-1|TRBJ1-3|NA|NA
CASSWGDSAAGNTIYF
>TRBV21-1|TRBJ2-2|NA|NA
CASIEGANTGELFF
>TRBV9|TRBJ2-1|NA|TRBD2
CASSGGTSGRNEQFF
>TRBV18|TRBJ2-7|NA|NA
CASSPGTSYEQYF
>TRBV5-1|TRBJ2-5|NA|TRBD2
CASTKPEGGETQYF
>TRBV7-9|TRBJ1-1|NA|NA
CASSLMGENTEAFF
>TRBV6-6|TRBJ2-2|NA|NA
CASSYGSTGELFF
>TRBV19|TRBJ1-6|NA|NA
CASSMPRGGYNSPLHF
>TRBV27|TRBJ2-2|NA|NA
CASSLSFPGELFF
>TRBV4-1|TRBJ1-1|NA|TRBD1
CASSQGQGVSEAFF
>TRBV6-1|TRBJ1-2|few|NA
CASRANYGYTF
>TRBV19|TRBJ2-1|NA|NA
CASSIGGEQFF
>TRBV6-4|TRBJ2-7|NA|TRBD2
CATKSTPAGGSSYEQYF
>TRBV6-5|TRBJ2-3|NA|TRBD1
CASSGQGGLDTQYF
>TRBV5-1|TRBJ2-1|NA|TRBD1
CASSFRDRDYNEQFF
>TRBV11-3|TRBJ2-1|NA|TRBD2
CASSFRGTSTEQFF
>TRBV28|TRBJ2-7|NA|NA
CASTRGGVRSYEQYF
>TRBV30|TRBJ2-6|NA|NA
CAWSVKVRFSGANVLTF
>TRBV7-6|TRBJ2-2|NA|TRBD1
CASSLGTGEAGELFF
>TRBV7-2|TRBJ2-3|NA|TRBD2
CASSLDRLAGKYF
>TRBV27|TRBJ1-2|NA|NA
CASSFTPAGEDYGYTF
>TRBV25-1|TRBJ2-3|NA|NA
CASSESPPPKQYF
>TRBV30|TRBJ1-1|NA|TRBD1
CALTRGLVEAFF
>TRBV4-1|TRBJ2-1|once|TRBD2
CASSSWTSPASYNEQFF
>TRBV28|TRBJ1-5|NA|NA
CASSLGAAYQPQHF
>TRBV27|TRBJ1-1|NA|NA
CASRGWTARNTEAFF
>TRBV6-6|TRBJ2-1|few|TRBD2
CASRPPSGGAYNEQFF
>TRBV18|TRBJ2-3|NA|NA
CASSPSQASSTDTQYF
>TRBV27|TRBJ1-1|NA|TRBD1
CASSLWGQGNTEAFF
>TRBV6-6|TRBJ1-2|NA|TRBD1
CASAGTGGHGYTF
>TRBV30|TRBJ1-6|few|NA
CAWSGGGNSPLHF
>TRBV11-2|TRBJ2-1|NA|NA
CASSTQAGMYEQFF
>TRBV7-9|TRBJ1-2|once|NA
CASSRRGSDGYTF
>TRBV19|TRBJ1-1|NA|NA
CASIWNTEAFF
>TRBV18|TRBJ1-2|NA|NA
CASSPATGLDGYTF
>TRBV6-1|TRBJ1-4|NA|NA
CASSPNGATNEKLFF
>TRBV7-9|TRBJ2-1|once|TRBD2
CASSPRGTSGILEQFF